This T cell receptor beta chain comes out of a study of blood T cell repertoires in COVID-19. Study background: There were acute and convalescent COVID-19 samples, and they came from the United States, Italy and Spain.

The germline V gene has CDR1 SGHNT and CDR2 YYREEE (reference sequence). The V and J ends lost 7 bases and 2 bases, in that order; junction bases with no gene match: 7. The CDR3 runs to 15 residues. The data were produced by immunoSEQ multiplex PCR, yet TCRdb's version contains in-frame clones alone and is incomplete. This table has approximately 160,000 clones, approximately 80% appearing once. This receptor was identified in a man aged 65 to 85 who had recovered from COVID-19. Sequencing was performed on peripheral blood. The J gene is TRBJ2-5, the V gene TRBV5-4, with 11 bases fitting TRBD2. CDR3 region: CASAPGLAVQETQYF. CDR3 sequence (DNA): TGTGCCAGCGCGCCGGGACTAGCGGTACAAGAGACCCAGTACTTC.